These 8 T cell receptor beta chains were all obtained from the same sample, sequenced in a study of blood T cell repertoires in COVID-19 (dated by TCRdb to the early 2020s). To prepare the library, the immunoSEQ multiplex PCR assay was applied. Here the immuneACCESS table is served through TCRdb, limited to in-frame sequences with V and J called. Missing clones are a known gap in these copies; in checked studies unresolved V genes cover under half, and the rest lacks a known reason. In all, the sample holds approximately 41,000 clones, and 88% of those were seen once. Over 1% of the sample rests with the top ten. Specimen: peripheral blood. Every receptor here comes from a woman aged 40 to 50 with acute or convalescent COVID-19.

This sequence joins TRBV12-3 or TRBV12-4 and TRBJ1-1, with 7 bases aligning to TRBD1. The CDR3 runs 13 residues. The ends lost 5 bases at V and 3 bases at J; junction bases unmatched: 3. The CDR3 loop reads CASSRQGYTEAFF. CDR3 bases: TGTGCCAGCAGTCGACAGGGATACACTGAAGCTTTCTTT.

V gene TRBV15 combines with J gene TRBJ1-5; D ambiguous. The CDR3 length is 12 residues. In germline, CDR1 is LNHNV, CDR2 YYDKDF (reference sequence). The V end lost 0 bases, the J end lost 6 bases, and 3 bases lay between the germline ends. This chain's CDR3 is CATSRDIQPQHF. The CDR3 DNA reads TGTGCCACCAGCAGAGATATTCAGCCCCAGCATTTT.

The CDR3 loop reads CASSKGAGGSYEQYF. The CDR3 DNA reads TGTGCCAGCAGTAAGGGAGCGGGAGGGTCCTACGAGCAGTACTTC. The rearrangement joins TRBV6-5 to TRBJ2-7, with 10 bases fitting TRBD2. CDR1 and CDR2 from the germline V gene are MNHEY and SVGAGI. The CDR3 has 15 amino acids. J lost 1 base, V lost 5 bases, and 5 bases had no gene match.

The chain is built from TRBV7-2 and TRBJ2-1; TRBD1 is a possible D gene (5 bases). The CDR3 is made up of 16 amino acids. V was clipped by 3 bases and J by 7 bases, with 19 bases between them. The germline gives CDR1 SGHTA, CDR2 FQGNSA. For the CDR3, the DNA is TGTGCCAGCAGCTTCGCTCTCGCGCCTAGGGGAAATGAGCAGTTCTTC. Protein sequence: CASSFALAPRGNEQFF. Full variable domain (remainder filled in from reference TRBV7-2 and TRBJ2-1): GAGVSQSPSNKVTEKGKDVELRCDPISGHTALYWYRQSLGQGLEFLIYFQGNSAPDKSGLPSDRFSAERTGGSVSTLTIQRTQQEDSAVYLCASSFALAPRGNEQFFGPGTRLTVL.

This chain connects TRBV7-2 to TRBJ1-2, with 9 bases matching TRBD1. CDR3 size: 14 residues. After removal of 4 bases from V and 2 bases from J, the junction contained 2 bases not matched to a gene. Germline V gene sequence: CDR1 SGHTA, CDR2 FQGNSA. In nucleotides, the CDR3 is TGTGCCAGCAGCTCCGGGACAGGGAACTATGGCTACACCTTC. It yields the protein CASSSGTGNYGYTF. The complete variable domain, with remaining parts taken from reference TRBV7-2 and TRBJ1-2, reads GAGVSQSPSNKVTEKGKDVELRCDPISGHTALYWYRQSLGQGLEFLIYFQGNSAPDKSGLPSDRFSAERTGGSVSTLTIQRTQQEDSAVYLCASSSGTGNYGYTFGSGTRLTVV.

The chain is built from TRBV3-1 (or the pseudogene TRBV3-2) and TRBJ2-7; 7 nucleotides align to TRBD2. Germline V lookup: CDR1 LGHDT, CDR2 YNNKEL (reference sequence). The CDR3 has 17 residues. V lost 6 bases, J lost 2 bases, and 16 bases stayed unmatched. The chain's CDR3 is CASSHGDDIAGAYEQYF. The CDR3 DNA sequence: TGTGCCAGCAGTCATGGGGACGATATAGCGGGTGCCTACGAGCAGTACTTC.

The J gene is TRBJ1-1, the V gene TRBV28; 9 bases align to TRBD1. V lost 5 bases and J lost 3; bases outside the gene matches: 7. CDR1 and CDR2 (germline): MDHEN, SYDVKM. The CDR3 length is 15 residues. Written as DNA, the CDR3 is TGTGCCAGCAGTAGCCGGACAGGGGCGTACACTGAAGCTTTCTTT. It is translated as CASSSRTGAYTEAFF.

This chain connects TRBV4-2 to TRBJ1-5, with D perhaps matching TRBD1 (6 bases). The length of the CDR3 is 15 residues. The germline gives CDR1 LGHNA, CDR2 YNFKEQ. The V end lost 1 base, the J end lost 6 bases, and 13 bases lay between the germline ends. In DNA form, the CDR3 reads TGTGCCAGCAGCCAAGTGGGGGACATTGCTCAGCCCCAGCATTTT. It codes for CASSQVGDIAQPQHF.